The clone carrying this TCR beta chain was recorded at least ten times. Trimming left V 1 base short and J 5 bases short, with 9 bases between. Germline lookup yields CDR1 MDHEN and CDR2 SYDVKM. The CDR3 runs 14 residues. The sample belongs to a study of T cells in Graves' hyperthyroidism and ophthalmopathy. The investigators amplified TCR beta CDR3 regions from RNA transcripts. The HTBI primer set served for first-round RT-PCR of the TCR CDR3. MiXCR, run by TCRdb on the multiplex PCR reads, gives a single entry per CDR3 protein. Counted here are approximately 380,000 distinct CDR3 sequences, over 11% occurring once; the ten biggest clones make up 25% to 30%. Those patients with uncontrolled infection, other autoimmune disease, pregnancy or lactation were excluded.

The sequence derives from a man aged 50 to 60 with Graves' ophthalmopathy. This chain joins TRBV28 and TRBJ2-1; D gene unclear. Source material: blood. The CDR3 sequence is CASSLFKGHNEQFF. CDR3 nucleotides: TGTGCCAGCAGTTTATTCAAGGGCCACAATGAGCAGTTCTTC.